Listed here are 5 T cell receptor beta chains from one sample, sequenced in a study of T-cell reconstitution after alpha-beta-depleted transplantation in children (dated by TCRdb to about 2016). To prepare the library, PCR was applied. The instrument was an Illumina HiSeq 2500. TCR libraries were prepared with molecular barcoding, using unique molecular identifiers to normalize TCRbeta repertoire quantification. The public sequencing data were trimmed at Q25 with fastp and processed into clonotypes with MiXCR by TCRdb, which kept only in-frame beta chains. Each CDR3 protein appears once, grouped with its most common genes and DNA. The sample table shows about 640,000 distinct CDR3 sequences, and around 17% are seen once. Jointly, the top ten make up approximately 1% of the sample. The material was PBMCs from the stem cell graft donor, obtained from the stem cell graft. Receptors were obtained from a human donor who donated a stem cell graft to a child with acute myeloid leukemia.

This clonotype appeared a few times. V gene TRBV4-2 combines with J gene TRBJ1-5; D not certain. V lost 0 bases to trimming and J lost 6 bases, with 12 bases between them. The CDR3 length is 15 residues. The germline V gene encodes CDR1 LGHNA and CDR2 YNFKEQ. DNA for the CDR3: TGTGCCAGCAGCCAAGATTGGAGTAAGGGTCAGCCCCAGCATTTT. It codes for CASSQDWSKGQPQHF.

This clonotype has more than one count but fewer than ten. The rearrangement uses TRBV11-2 and TRBJ1-1; D gene ambiguous. Germline CDR1 is SGHAT and CDR2 is FQNNGV. CDR3 length: 15 amino acids. With 1 base removed from V and 1 base from J, the gap between germline ends came to 10 bases. The CDR3 nucleotides are TGTGCCAGCAGCTTAGTGGACCTCTGGAACACTGAAGCTTTCTTT. Its protein is CASSLVDLWNTEAFF.

The genes are TRBV27 and TRBJ2-7; TRBD2 is a possible D gene (5 bases). V lost 0 bases, J lost 3 bases, and 9 bases lay in between. There are 14 residues in the CDR3. Per germline, CDR1 MNHEY and CDR2 SMNVEV (reference sequence). The CDR3, as DNA: TGTGCCAGCAGTTTATCCGGAGAGGGCTACGAGCAGTACTTC. Its translation: CASSLSGEGYEQYF.

This chain uses TRBV4-2 with TRBJ2-7, with TRBD2 matching over 11 bases. Germline V gives CDR1 LGHNA, CDR2 YNFKEQ. The CDR3 contains 17 residues. The junction had 8 bases not matched to a gene; V was cut back by 0 bases and J by 4 bases. The DNA for the CDR3 is TGTGCCAGCAGCCAAGAGGGGACTAGCGGTAACACTTACGAGCAGTACTTC. Its translation: CASSQEGTSGNTYEQYF.

This clonotype was recorded a few times. The rearrangement joins TRBV20-1 to TRBJ2-2, with 7 bases lining up with TRBD2. Per the germline V gene, CDR1 is DFQATT and CDR2 is SNEGSKA (reference sequence). CDR3 size: 18 residues. Losses at the gene ends were 3 bases for V and 3 bases for J; bases not matched to a gene: 16. CDR3 DNA sequence: TGCAGTGCTAGGGCTCGGGGAGCGGGGAGAGTGGACACCGGGGAGCTGTTTTTT. Protein sequence: CSARARGAGRVDTGELFF.